These 8 T cell receptor beta chains were sequenced from one sample in a study of blood T cells in healthy people across ages. Combining a sample-barcoded 5' primer with a J-beta primer mix, a second PCR ran for roughly 7 to 11 cycles. Using its own MiXCR run on the 5' RACE reads, TCRdb lists one record per CDR3 protein. The table records around 990,000 distinct CDR3 sequences, around 27% of them present only once. This sample was also put to use in a study of T cells of mothers and their children.

Input material: blood. The receptors stem from a girl aged 2 to 10 in good health.

A few counts support this clonotype. V is TRBV20-1 and J is TRBJ1-2; 7 bases match TRBD1. CDR3 length equals 11 residues. After removal of 6 bases from V and 6 bases from J, the junction contained 4 bases not matched to a gene. Germline assignment: CDR1 DFQATT and CDR2 SNEGSKA (reference sequence). Here the CDR3 reads CSAPTGNGYTF. The CDR3 DNA reads TGCAGTGCGCCGACAGGGAATGGCTACACCTTC.

Only a few counts were recorded for this clonotype. The chain links TRBV4-1 to TRBJ1-2; possibly TRBD1 for D (6 bases). Germline V gene sequence: CDR1 MGHRA, CDR2 YSYEKL. The V gene lost 3 bases and the J gene lost 1 base, with 18 bases spanning the gap. The CDR3 contains 17 residues. CDR3: CASSQPVATGHNYGYTF. The DNA of the CDR3 is TGCGCCAGCAGCCAGCCCGTAGCGACAGGTCATAACTATGGCTACACCTTC.

The chain links TRBV27 to TRBJ2-7, with D possibly being TRBD2 (6 bases). The germline gives CDR1 MNHEY, CDR2 SMNVEV (reference sequence). The V gene lost 6 bases and the J gene lost 2 bases, with 17 bases spanning the gap. This CDR3 spans 15 amino acids. CDR3 sequence: CASSLSSPGAYEQYF. The CDR3, as DNA: TGTGCCAGCAGCCTTTCATCGCCGGGGGCCTACGAGCAGTACTTC.

The V gene is TRBV7-2, the J gene TRBJ2-7; the D is unclear. Germline V lookup: CDR1 SGHTA, CDR2 FQGNSA. The CDR3 totals 12 residues. V lost 4 bases, J lost 2 bases, and 6 bases lay in between. DNA for the CDR3: TGTGCCAGCAGCTCTAATGCCTACGAGCAGTACTTC. Translation gives CASSSNAYEQYF.

The chain links TRBV20-1 to TRBJ2-3; perhaps TRBD2 as D (6 bases). V lost 4 bases and J 2 bases, leaving 10 bases between the germline ends. The CDR3 contains 13 residues. Germline V gene lookup returns CDR1 DFQATT and CDR2 SNEGSKA (reference sequence). This CDR3 is CSATSVNTDTQYF. CDR3 sequence (DNA): TGCAGTGCTACTAGCGTTAACACAGATACGCAGTATTTT.

In this sample, this clonotype turned up a few times. The chain links TRBV18 to TRBJ1-5, with no clear D. Trimming left V 3 bases short and J 8 bases short, with 14 bases between. This CDR3 spans 14 amino acids. Germline V gene sequence: CDR1 KGHSH, CDR2 LQKENI. The CDR3 region is CASSPVGRQEPQHF. Here the CDR3 DNA reads TGTGCCAGCTCACCGGTGGGCCGCCAGGAGCCCCAGCATTTT.

This clonotype was seen a handful of times. Germline and junction disagree at one end, which may indicate a read error. The chain combines TRBV4-2 with TRBJ2-5; 8 nucleotides align to TRBD1. The J call may be mistaken, given a closer DNA end match to TRBJ2-7. The CDR3 is 16 residues long. Germline V gene data show CDR1 as LGHNA and CDR2 as YNFKEQ. CDR3 sequence: CASRQVSQGAIDEQYF. The CDR3 coding sequence is TGTGCCAGCAGGCAAGTGTCGCAGGGGGCGATTGACGAGCAGTACTTC.

The chain links TRBV14 to TRBJ2-5, with TRBD1 matching 7 bases. This CDR3 comprises 13 residues. The V and J ends lost 4 bases and 11 bases, in that order; junction bases with no gene match: 10. Germline V gene sequence: CDR1 SGHDN, CDR2 FVKESK. This CDR3 reads CASSPTTGRNQYF. The CDR3 DNA is TGTGCCAGCAGCCCAACGACAGGGAGAAATCAGTACTTC.